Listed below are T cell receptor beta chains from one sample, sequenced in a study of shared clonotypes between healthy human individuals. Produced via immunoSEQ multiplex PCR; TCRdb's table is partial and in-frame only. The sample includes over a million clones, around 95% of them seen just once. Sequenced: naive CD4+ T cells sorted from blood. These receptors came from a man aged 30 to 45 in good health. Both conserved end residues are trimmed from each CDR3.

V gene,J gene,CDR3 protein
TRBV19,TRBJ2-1,ASSGSLRSSNEQF
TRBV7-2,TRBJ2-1,ASSLGARGRAWMGEQF
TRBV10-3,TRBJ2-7,AISESSSSLDEQY
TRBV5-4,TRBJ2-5,ASSLDTQETQY
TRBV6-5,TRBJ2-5,ASSYSSVGETQY
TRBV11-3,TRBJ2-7,ASSSPPSYEQY
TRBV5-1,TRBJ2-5,ASSPYRGPQETQY
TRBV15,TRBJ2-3,ATSRDGADTQY
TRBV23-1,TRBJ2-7,ASSQPNRSSRVPDEQY
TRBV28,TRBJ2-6,ASTSPGRAFGANVLT
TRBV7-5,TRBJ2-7,VRSPPGVLYEQY
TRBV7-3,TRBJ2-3,ASSLTRSGLNTQY
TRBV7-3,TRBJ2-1,ASSFSAGGPSEQF
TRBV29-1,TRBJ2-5,SVEGGPEQY
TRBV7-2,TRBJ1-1,ASSSNSDAYTEAF
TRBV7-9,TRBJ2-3,ASRAGESTDTQY
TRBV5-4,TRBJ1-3,ASSDGGTIY
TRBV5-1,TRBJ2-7,ASSFEGRGYEQY
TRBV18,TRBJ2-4,ASSPGLAGGGAKNIQY
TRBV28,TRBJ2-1,ASSSTSPQF
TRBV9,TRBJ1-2,ASSIGTGGPVGYT
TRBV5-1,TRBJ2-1,ASSLGGWSNEQF
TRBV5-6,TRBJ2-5,ASSRLAGVRVGTQY
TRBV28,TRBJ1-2,ASSPSGFYGYT